This is a list of T cell receptor beta chains from one sample in a study of blood T cells in healthy people across ages. TCRdb ran MiXCR on the 5' RACE reads and lists one entry per CDR3 protein. The sample contains 1.5 million to 2 million distinct CDR3 sequences, roughly 52% of which appear only once. The sample consisted of blood. The source is a woman in her thirties or forties in good health. Each CDR3 is given without its conserved first and last residue.

j_call v_call cdr3_aa
NA TRBV28 ASMWRQAGKTQY
TRBJ2-5 TRBV14 ASSQDAGYQETQY
TRBJ2-6 TRBV4-3 ASSPTRFSGANALT
TRBJ2-3 TRBV7-9 ASSLAEAQGLSDTQY
TRBJ1-2 TRBV6-6 ASSYSATGVYGYT
TRBJ2-1 TRBV20-1 SARQVNNEQF
TRBJ2-7 TRBV15 ATSRGTGGIEQY
TRBJ2-3 TRBV4-1 ASSQVLAGGTDMQY
TRBJ2-2 TRBV4-3 ASSTDRGLNTGELF
TRBJ2-4 TRBV7-2 ASSLEVLVQNIQY
TRBJ2-1 TRBV7-2 ASSLEVDNEQF
TRBJ2-2 TRBV29-1 SFQITGELF
TRBJ2-1 TRBV6-6 ASRYDGNHEQF
TRBJ2-5 TRBV27 ASSPLQDLQETQY
TRBJ1-5 TRBV7-2 ASSFSSGGAQPQH
TRBJ1-5 TRBV20-1 SARDDRGNQPQH
TRBJ1-6 TRBV12-3/TRBV12-4 ATREQARNSPLH
TRBJ1-2 TRBV20-1 SARSRQDYGYT
NA TRBV7-2 ASSNSGLQETQY
TRBJ1-2 TRBV11-2 ASSATSGTNSLYGYT
TRBJ2-7 TRBV4-1 ASSQVSAEYEQY
TRBJ2-7 TRBV4-3 ASSQAGIPGRTPVESHEQY
TRBJ2-5 TRBV28 ASSGPQGSQETQY
TRBJ2-7 TRBV20-1 SAPIRDRGRHYEQY
TRBJ2-7 TRBV6-6 ASSSRGQGYNEQY
TRBJ2-4 TRBV6-2/TRBV6-3 ASSPMVGVAGEAKNIQY
TRBJ1-2 TRBV12-5 ASGQGAFGYGYT
TRBJ2-3 TRBV20-1 SVRDGRGGDTQY
TRBJ2-2 TRBV3-1 ASSQNGGTGELF
TRBJ1-5 TRBV28 ASSLGQRYSNQPQH
TRBJ1-1 TRBV29-1 SVGVGANTEAF
TRBJ2-7 TRBV7-9 ASSLPGAQSYEQY
TRBJ1-2 TRBV6-5 ASSYSQEYGYT
TRBJ1-1 TRBV27 ASSLLPYPNTEAF
TRBJ2-3 TRBV6-5 ASSISWGFSDTQY
TRBJ2-4 TRBV6-5 ASRPLDSSKNIQY
TRBJ2-2 TRBV7-2 ASSLGQGMLAGELF
TRBJ1-6 TRBV9 ASSVVMSSYNSPLH
TRBJ2-1 TRBV6-2/TRBV6-3 ASTLSGVPYNEQF
TRBJ2-3 TRBV21-1 ASSKDLGGRERSTDTQY
TRBJ2-3 TRBV6-1 ASGPTSGGGSSADTQY
TRBJ2-3 TRBV21-1 ASSTIGATWKQY
TRBJ2-5 TRBV6-2/TRBV6-3 ASNQGMETQY
TRBJ2-3 TRBV7-9 ATQEISTDTQY